What follows are 5 T cell receptor beta chains derived from one specimen sequenced in a study of tumor and adjacent non-tumor tissue in lung cancer. This sample's RNA came from whole unsorted tissue. The library came from three nested PCR rounds adapted from ARM-PCR protocols. TCRdb fed the multiplex PCR reads into MiXCR, producing one record per CDR3 protein. The sample carries 65,000 to 95,000 distinct CDR3 sequences, around 70% recorded once. The sample was lung tumor tissue. Receptor source: a woman in her 70s with non-small cell lung cancer.

The chain uses TRBV5-1 and TRBJ2-3; possibly TRBD1 for D (6 bases). Germline lookup yields CDR1 SGHRS and CDR2 YFSETQ. This CDR3 is 14 amino acids long. V shed 6 bases and J shed 3 bases, with 14 bases lying between them. The CDR3 DNA reads TGCGCCAGCAACTTTGCCAGGGGAACAGATACGCAGTATTTT. It specifies CASNFARGTDTQYF.

The chain employs TRBV6-2 or TRBV6-3 and TRBJ2-2; 7 bases agree with TRBD1. Germline loops: CDR1 MNHEY, CDR2 SVGEGT. The CDR3 has 14 residues. The V gene end was trimmed by 8 bases and the J gene end by 6 bases; junction bases not matched to a gene: 9. The CDR3 reads CASVDRDGAGELFF. DNA of the CDR3: TGTGCCAGCGTCGACAGGGACGGGGCCGGGGAGCTGTTTTTT.

The chain uses TRBV6-5 and TRBJ2-1; D remains ambiguous. V was cut by 0 bases and J by 13 bases, with 13 bases left in between. Looked up from germline, CDR1 is MNHEY and CDR2 is SVGAGI. The CDR3 has 13 amino acids. The CDR3 here is CASSYSRPDSQFF. The CDR3 DNA is TGTGCCAGCAGTTACTCTCGACCAGATTCTCAGTTCTTC.

A few counts support this clonotype. The chain links TRBV20-1 to TRBJ1-1; no firm D call. The CDR3 consists of 12 residues. In germline, CDR1 is DFQATT, CDR2 SNEGSKA (reference sequence). Trimming shortened V by 7 bases and J by 4 bases, and 13 bases separated the two germline ends. CDR3 sequence: CSVSGLGTEAFF. The CDR3 nucleotides are TGCAGTGTTTCCGGGCTGGGCACTGAAGCTTTCTTT.

On this clonotype: Given the absence of the conserved phenylalanine or tryptophan at the CDR3 end, a read error is likely. This sequence joins TRBV12-3 or TRBV12-4 and TRBJ1-2; no reliable D call. The CDR3 contains 17 residues. Trimming cost V 5 bases and J 0 bases, with 19 bases left between them. This CDR3 reads CASSPRQGRGSNYGYTI. The CDR3 DNA is TGTGCCAGCAGTCCGCGACAAGGGCGAGGATCTAACTATGGCTACACCATC.